This TCR beta chain was sequenced during a study of T-cell memory formation after mild COVID-19. V was trimmed by 1 base and J by 1 base, leaving 10 bases between them. The CDR3 is 15 residues long. TCRdb used MiXCR to reprocess the 5' RACE reads, holding one entry per CDR3 protein. Among under 600,000 distinct CDR3 sequences listed, less than 25% were seen once. The clonotype was recovered from an adult woman who had mild COVID-19 (a few samples of this study predate the infection). Cell type and time point are not known. The chain carries TRBV12-3 or TRBV12-4 and TRBJ1-2, with no clear D. The sample was PBMCs or a T cell subset sorted from them (not recorded which). The CDR3 protein is CASSLGRKVNYGYTF. The CDR3 DNA is TGTGCCAGCAGTTTAGGGCGGAAAGTTAACTATGGCTACACCTTC.